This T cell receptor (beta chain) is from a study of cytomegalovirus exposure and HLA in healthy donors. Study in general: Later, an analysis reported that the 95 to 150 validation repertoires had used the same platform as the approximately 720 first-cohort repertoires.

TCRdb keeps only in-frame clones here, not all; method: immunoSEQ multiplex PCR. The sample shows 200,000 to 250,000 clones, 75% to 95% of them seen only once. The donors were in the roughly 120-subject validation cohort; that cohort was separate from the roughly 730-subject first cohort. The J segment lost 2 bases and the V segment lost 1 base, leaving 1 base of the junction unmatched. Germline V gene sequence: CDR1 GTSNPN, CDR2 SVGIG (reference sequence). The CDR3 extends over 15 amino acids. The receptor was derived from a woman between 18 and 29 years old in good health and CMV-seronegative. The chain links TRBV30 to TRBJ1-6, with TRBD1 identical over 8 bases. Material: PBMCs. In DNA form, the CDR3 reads TGTGCCTGGAGTGAGGGACAGGCCTATAATTCACCCCTCCACTTT. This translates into CAWSEGQAYNSPLHF. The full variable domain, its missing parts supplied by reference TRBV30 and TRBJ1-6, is SQTIHQWPATLVQPVGSPLSLECTVEGTSNPNLYWYRQAAGRGLQLLFYSVGIGQISSEVPQNLSASRPQDRQFILSSKKLLLSDSGFYLCAWSEGQAYNSPLHFGNGTRLTVT.